These 23 T cell receptor beta chains came from one sample sequenced in a study of cytomegalovirus exposure and HLA in healthy donors. This PCR relied on a set of 60 Vbeta primers and 13 Jbeta primers. The assay was immunoSEQ multiplex PCR, and TCRdb's table has in-frame clones only and misses some. Here the sample spans roughly 190,000 clones, 70% to 75% being singletons. Sequencing was carried out using PBMCs. The source of these receptors is a man aged 25 to 45 in good health and CMV-seropositive.

The rearrangement links TRBV2 to TRBJ2-1; D not certain. Per germline, CDR1 SNHLY and CDR2 FYNNEI. With 10 bases removed from V and 6 bases from J, the gap between germline ends came to 19 bases. This CDR3 region has 14 residues. Written as DNA, the CDR3 is TGTGCCACCCCTGGAGCTCGCGCCCTCAATGAGCAGTTCTTC. Protein sequence: CATPGARALNEQFF.

This chain links TRBV11-2 with TRBJ2-2, with TRBD2 matching over 10 bases. The CDR3 loop spans 16 amino acids. Germline CDR1 reads SGHAT; CDR2 reads FQNNGV. V lost 5 bases and J lost 4; bases outside the gene matches: 7. The CDR3 loop is CASSITSGAITGELFF. The DNA for the CDR3 is TGTGCCAGCAGCATTACTAGCGGGGCCATCACCGGGGAGCTGTTTTTT.

The chain employs TRBV7-2 and TRBJ2-7; perhaps TRBD1 as D (7 bases). Germline CDR1 SGHTA, CDR2 FQGNSA. Trimming shortened V by 5 bases and J by 0 bases, and 11 bases separated the two germline ends. CDR3 length equals 14 residues. CDR3 residues: CASSQGGYSYEQYF. CDR3 nucleotide sequence: TGTGCCAGCAGCCAGGGGGGCTACTCCTACGAGCAGTACTTC.

This sequence joins TRBV5-1 and TRBJ2-1; 8 bases are shared with TRBD2. J was trimmed by 0 bases and V by 6 bases; bases with no gene match: 5. CDR3 size: 15 residues. From germline, CDR1 is SGHRS and CDR2 YFSETQ. CDR3 nucleotides: TGCGCCAGCACCCTCGGGGGGGTCTCCTACAATGAGCAGTTCTTC. Encoded protein: CASTLGGVSYNEQFF.

This rearrangement joins TRBV4-1 to TRBJ2-1; D is possibly TRBD2 (5 bases). The CDR3 covers 15 residues. V gave up 4 bases and J gave up 12 bases, with 22 bases separating them. The V gene's germline CDR1 is MGHRA and CDR2 YSYEKL. CDR3 in DNA: TGCGCCAGCAGCCGGGTCCAGGAGGACTTTCTTGGGCAGTTCTTC. Translated, it gives CASSRVQEDFLGQFF.

The chain has TRBV28 and TRBJ2-4; TRBD1 matches 7 bases. The ends lost 5 bases at V and 0 bases at J; junction bases unmatched: 7. The CDR3 extends over 16 amino acids. Germline CDR1 is MDHEN and CDR2 is SYDVKM. Here the CDR3 DNA reads TGTGCCAGCAGTCCAGACAGGGTACTAGCCAAAAACATTCAGTACTTC. Its protein is CASSPDRVLAKNIQYF.

The chain uses TRBV6-5 and TRBJ1-2; D possibly corresponds to TRBD1 (5 bases). This CDR3 is 13 amino acids long. Germline-derived CDR1 and CDR2 are MNHEY and SVGAGI. V lost 7 bases and J lost 4, with 13 bases in between. The CDR3 spells CASTGGESYGYTF. As DNA, the CDR3 is TGTGCCAGCACCGGGGGTGAGAGCTATGGCTACACCTTC.

The chain joins TRBV19 to TRBJ2-6; 7 bases line up with TRBD1. The ends lost 6 bases at V and 2 bases at J; junction bases unmatched: 10. CDR3 length: 17 amino acids. Germline lookup yields CDR1 LNHDA and CDR2 SQIVND (reference sequence). This CDR3 reads CASRGTALGAGANVLTF. Written as DNA, the CDR3 is TGTGCCAGTAGGGGGACAGCGTTGGGGGCTGGGGCCAACGTCCTGACTTTC.

This chain links TRBV2 with TRBJ1-2; 7 bases line up with TRBD1. V lost 1 base, J lost 6 bases, and 2 bases stayed unmatched. CDR3 length equals 13 residues. Per the germline V gene, CDR1 is SNHLY and CDR2 is FYNNEI. CDR3 amino acids: CASSEVRGNGYTF. The CDR3, as DNA: TGTGCCAGCAGTGAAGTCAGGGGGAATGGCTACACCTTC.

This chain joins TRBV18 and TRBJ2-3, with 10 bases identical to TRBD1. The CDR3 consists of 15 residues. Germline-derived CDR1 and CDR2 are KGHSH and LQKENI. J lost 7 bases, V lost 3 bases, and 7 bases had no gene match. The CDR3 is CASSPRTGGENTQYF. CDR3 DNA: TGTGCCAGCTCACCCAGGACAGGGGGGGAGAATACGCAGTATTTT.

Turning to this clone: Within the sample, other DNA sequences also encode this same CDR3. J is TRBJ1-2 and V is TRBV5-1; D might be TRBD1 (6 bases). The germline CDR1 and CDR2 sequences are SGHRS and YFSETQ. This CDR3 region has 14 residues. V lost 0 bases, J lost 6 bases, and 12 bases lay in between. DNA for the CDR3: TGCGCCAGCAGCTTGGGGTCAGGGGTTGATGGCTACACCTTC. Its protein product is CASSLGSGVDGYTF.

The table lists this clone with a few counts. This sequence joins TRBV5-6 and TRBJ2-5; TRBD2 matches at 13 bases. Trimming at V came to 4 bases and at J to 6 bases, leaving 9 bases not matched to a gene. Germline V gene sequence: CDR1 SGHDT, CDR2 YYEEEE. The CDR3 has 16 residues. The CDR3 bases are TGTGCCAGCAGCCCCCAACTAGCGGGGGGGGGACAGACCCAGTACTTC. Amino acids: CASSPQLAGGGQTQYF.

The chain recombines TRBV5-1 with TRBJ2-3; TRBD2 is a possible D gene (5 bases). Looked up from germline, CDR1 is SGHRS and CDR2 is YFSETQ. CDR3 length: 18 amino acids. V lost 3 bases, J lost 0 bases, and 20 bases lay in between. Here the CDR3 reads CASSSGLGRVGSTDTQYF. The CDR3 coding sequence is TGCGCCAGCAGCTCGGGGTTGGGTCGGGTAGGAAGCACAGATACGCAGTATTTT. The full variable domain, its missing parts supplied by reference TRBV5-1 and TRBJ2-3, is KAGVTQTPRYLIKTRGQQVTLSCSPISGHRSVSWYQQTPGQGLQFLFEYFSETQRNKGNFPGRFSGRQFSNSRSEMNVSTLELGDSALYLCASSSGLGRVGSTDTQYFGPGTRLTVL.

The rearrangement links TRBV7-8 to TRBJ2-7, with a weak D call TRBD1 (6 bases). The CDR3 loop spans 12 amino acids. The germline gives CDR1 SGHVS, CDR2 FQNEAQ. V was trimmed by 5 bases and J by 5 bases, leaving 10 bases between them. CDR3 protein: CASSHRVHEQYF. In nucleotides, the CDR3 is TGTGCCAGCAGCCACAGGGTCCACGAGCAGTACTTC.

This chain links TRBV9 with TRBJ2-1; perhaps TRBD2 as D (6 bases). CDR3 length: 15 amino acids. Between the trimmed V and J ends, which lost 4 bases and 5 bases, there was a span of 16 bases. CDR1 and CDR2 from the germline V gene are SGDLS and YYNGEE. The CDR3 DNA is TGTGCCAGCAGCATTCTGGGCGGGGATGACAATGAGCAGTTCTTC. This encodes CASSILGGDDNEQFF.

This clone has more than one count but fewer than ten. The chain is built from TRBV9 and TRBJ1-2, with D uncertain. V lost 7 bases to trimming and J lost 0 bases, with 10 bases between them. The CDR3 is made up of 13 amino acids. Germline loops: CDR1 SGDLS, CDR2 YYNGEE. The CDR3 DNA sequence: TGTGCCAGCGGCCGGGATTCTAACTATGGCTACACCTTC. Protein: CASGRDSNYGYTF. Together with reference TRBV9 and TRBJ1-2, the CDR3 gives the full variable domain: DSGVTQTPKHLITATGQRVTLRCSPRSGDLSVYWYQQSLDQGLQFLIQYYNGEERAKGNILERFSAQQFPDLHSELNLSSLELGDSALYFCASGRDSNYGYTFGSGTRLTVV.

The chain couples TRBV4-3 to TRBJ2-1; TRBD2 aligns across 13 bases. Germline values: CDR1 LGHNA, CDR2 YSLEER. This CDR3 is built from 17 residues. The J segment lost 5 bases and the V segment lost 4 bases, leaving 8 bases of the junction unmatched. This CDR3 reads CASSLRLAGGQNNEQFF. CDR3 coding DNA: TGCGCCAGCAGCCTAAGACTAGCGGGGGGCCAAAACAATGAGCAGTTCTTC.

The V and J genes are TRBV7-2 and TRBJ2-2, with D perhaps matching TRBD2 (5 bases). CDR1 is SGHTA, CDR2 FQGNSA, per germline. The CDR3 spans 14 residues. V lost 5 bases and J 4 bases, leaving 11 bases between the germline ends. The CDR3 region is CASSRPRGTGELFF. DNA for the CDR3: TGTGCCAGCAGCCGTCCCCGGGGCACCGGGGAGCTGTTTTTT.

The chain has TRBV7-3 and TRBJ2-7, with 8 nucleotides matching TRBD2. The ends lost 5 bases at V and 0 bases at J; junction bases unmatched: 6. The germline V gene has CDR1 SGHTA and CDR2 FQGTGA. There are 15 residues in the CDR3. CDR3 nucleotides: TGTGCCAGCAGCCTACCTAGCGGGTCCTCCTACGAGCAGTACTTC. Amino acid sequence: CASSLPSGSSYEQYF.

The chain joins TRBV9 to TRBJ2-2; D is undetermined. The CDR3 has 15 residues. V shed 3 bases and J shed 0 bases, with 9 bases lying between them. From germline, CDR1 is SGDLS and CDR2 YYNGEE. CDR3: CASSAEASNTGELFF. As DNA, the CDR3 is TGTGCCAGCAGCGCAGAGGCCTCGAACACCGGGGAGCTGTTTTTT.

The chain's CDR3 is CASSRDSSYEQYF. In DNA, the CDR3 is TGTGCCAGCAGCAGGGACAGCTCCTACGAGCAGTACTTC. The chain employs TRBV21-1 and TRBJ2-7; the table's D call, TRBD1, was not checked against the DNA. TRBV21-1 is annotated as a pseudogene. The CDR3 runs to 13 residues.

The V call is TRBV30, the J call TRBJ1-3; 9 bases agree with TRBD1. CDR1 GTSNPN and CDR2 SVGIG come from the germline V gene (reference sequence). Germline trimming cut 3 bases from V and 4 bases from J; bases unmatched to any gene: 10. The CDR3 runs 16 residues. This CDR3 reads CAWSGRDRASGNTIYF. In nucleotides, the CDR3 is TGTGCCTGGAGCGGCCGGGACAGGGCTTCGGGAAACACCATATATTTT.

The V gene is TRBV4-1, the J gene TRBJ2-1; 14 nucleotides align to TRBD2. The V segment lost 1 base and the J segment 6 bases; nucleotides outside the gene matches: 8. Germline CDR1 is MGHRA and CDR2 is YSYEKL. The CDR3 has 18 amino acids. Written as DNA, the CDR3 is TGCGCCAGCAGCCAAGGCCCGACTAGCGGGGGGGCCGGCAATGAGCAGTTCTTC. Its translation: CASSQGPTSGGAGNEQFF.